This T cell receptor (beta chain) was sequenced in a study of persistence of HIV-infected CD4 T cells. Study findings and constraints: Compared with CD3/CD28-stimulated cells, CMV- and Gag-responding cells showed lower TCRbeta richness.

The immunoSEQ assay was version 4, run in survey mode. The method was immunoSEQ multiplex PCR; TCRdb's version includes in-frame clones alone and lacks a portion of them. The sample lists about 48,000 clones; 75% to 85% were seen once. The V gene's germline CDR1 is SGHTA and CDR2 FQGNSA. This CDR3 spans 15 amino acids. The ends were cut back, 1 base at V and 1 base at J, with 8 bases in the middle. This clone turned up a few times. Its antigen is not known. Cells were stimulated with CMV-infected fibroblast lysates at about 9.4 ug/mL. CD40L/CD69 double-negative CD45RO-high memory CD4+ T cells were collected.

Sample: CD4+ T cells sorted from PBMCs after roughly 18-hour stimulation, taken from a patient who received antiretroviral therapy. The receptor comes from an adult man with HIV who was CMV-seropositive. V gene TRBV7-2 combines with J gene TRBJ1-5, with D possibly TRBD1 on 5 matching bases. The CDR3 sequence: CASSLETESNQPQHF. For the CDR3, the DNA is TGTGCCAGCAGCTTAGAGACAGAGAGCAATCAGCCCCAGCATTTT. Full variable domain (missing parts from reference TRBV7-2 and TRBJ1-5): GAGVSQSPSNKVTEKGKDVELRCDPISGHTALYWYRQSLGQGLEFLIYFQGNSAPDKSGLPSDRFSAERTGGSVSTLTIQRTQQEDSAVYLCASSLETESNQPQHFGDGTRLSIL.